This section outlines one T cell receptor (beta chain) sequence together with its context. The sample originates from a study of blood T cells in healthy people across ages. A second PCR, run for about 6 to 12 cycles, used a sample-barcoded 5' primer plus a J-beta primer mix. TCRdb re-analysed the 5' RACE reads in MiXCR, keeping a single row per CDR3 protein. The table lists about 1.1 million distinct CDR3 sequences, more than 30% of them singletons. Germline V CDR1 and CDR2: LGHDT, YNNKEL (reference sequence). The CDR3 is 15 residues long. V shed 3 bases, J shed 5 bases, and the junction held 6 bases outside the gene matches.

The source is a man between 18 and 35 years old in good health. Sequenced input: blood. The genes are TRBV3-1 and TRBJ1-1; TRBD1 agrees at 10 bases. CDR3 coding DNA: TGTGCCAGCAGCCAGGCCCGGACAGGGGGGACTGAAGCTTTCTTT. Its translation: CASSQARTGGTEAFF.